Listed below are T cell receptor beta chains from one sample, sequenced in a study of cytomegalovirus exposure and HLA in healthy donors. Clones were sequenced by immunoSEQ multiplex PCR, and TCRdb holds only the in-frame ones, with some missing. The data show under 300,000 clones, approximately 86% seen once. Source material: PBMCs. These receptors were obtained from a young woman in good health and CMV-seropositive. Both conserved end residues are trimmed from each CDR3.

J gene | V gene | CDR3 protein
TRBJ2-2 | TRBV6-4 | ASSDGTNTGELF
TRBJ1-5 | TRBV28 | ASRLPGQGNQPQH
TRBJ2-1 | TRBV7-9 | ASSRSSYNEQF
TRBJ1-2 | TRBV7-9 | ASSLQGWAGDDGYT
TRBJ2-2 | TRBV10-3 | AIIIETGGITGELF
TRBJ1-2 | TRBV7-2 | ASSLEGSNYGYT
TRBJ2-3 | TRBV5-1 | ASSLDLPTDTQY
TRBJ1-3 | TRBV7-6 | ASSSGTYGNTIY
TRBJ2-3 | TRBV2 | AIGGDTQY
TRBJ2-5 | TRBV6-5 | ASSPGLALETQY
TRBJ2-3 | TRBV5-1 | ASSSSHSGREQY
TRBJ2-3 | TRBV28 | ASSLRSSTDTQY
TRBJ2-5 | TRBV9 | ASSVGQGGLETQY
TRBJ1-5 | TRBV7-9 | ASRWGDQPQH
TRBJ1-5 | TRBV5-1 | ASSLGDNQPQH
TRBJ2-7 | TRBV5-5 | ASSLTGGDRLGEQY
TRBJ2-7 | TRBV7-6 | ASSLGASRSYEQY
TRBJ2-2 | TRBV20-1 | SASVERELF